This note documents a single T cell receptor beta chain sequence. Antigen specificity is unknown. This record comes from a study of cytomegalovirus exposure and HLA in healthy donors. PCR used 60 Vbeta primers and 13 Jbeta primers. Using immunoSEQ multiplex PCR, the repertoire was profiled, and TCRdb retains in-frame clones only, with some absent. The sample carries 150,000 or so clones, approximately 80% recorded once. Study-level points and caveats: Earlier analysis found most TCR beta V segments productive about 87% or about 30% of the time.

J lost 5 bases, V lost 9 bases, and 6 bases had no gene match. CDR3 length: 14 amino acids. CDR1 and CDR2 from the germline V gene are MGHDK and SYGVNS. The sequenced sample consisted of PBMCs. V and J are TRBV25-1 and TRBJ2-7, with 14 positions matching TRBD2. The sequence was obtained from a man aged 45-65 years in good health and CMV-seropositive. The CDR3 nucleotides read TGTGCCAGAGGGACTAGCGGGAGTAGGAACGAGCAGTACGTC. Translating gives CARGTSGSRNEQYV.